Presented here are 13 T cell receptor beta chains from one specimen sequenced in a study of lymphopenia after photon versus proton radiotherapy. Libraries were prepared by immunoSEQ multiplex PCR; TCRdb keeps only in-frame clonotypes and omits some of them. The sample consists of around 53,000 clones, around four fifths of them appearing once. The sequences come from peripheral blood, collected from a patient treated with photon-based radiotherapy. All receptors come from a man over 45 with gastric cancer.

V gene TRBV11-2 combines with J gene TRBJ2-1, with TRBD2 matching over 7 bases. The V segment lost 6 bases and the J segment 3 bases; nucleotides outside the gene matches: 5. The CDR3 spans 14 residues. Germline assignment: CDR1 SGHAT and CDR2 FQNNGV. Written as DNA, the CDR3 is TGTGCCAGCAGTCGGGCGGGGGTCTACAATGAGCAGTTCTTC. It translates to CASSRAGVYNEQFF. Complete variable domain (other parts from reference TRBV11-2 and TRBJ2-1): EAGVAQSPRYKIIEKRQSVAFWCNPISGHATLYWYQQILGQGPKLLIQFQNNGVVDDSQLPKDRFSAERLKGVDSTLKIQPAKLEDSAVYLCASSRAGVYNEQFFGPGTRLTVL.

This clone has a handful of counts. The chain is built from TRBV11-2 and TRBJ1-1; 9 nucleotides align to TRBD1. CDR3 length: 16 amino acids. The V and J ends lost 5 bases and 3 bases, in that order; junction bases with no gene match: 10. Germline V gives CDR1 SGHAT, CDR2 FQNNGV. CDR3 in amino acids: CASSRTGDRVDTEAFF. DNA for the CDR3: TGTGCCAGCAGCCGAACTGGGGACAGGGTGGACACTGAAGCTTTCTTT.

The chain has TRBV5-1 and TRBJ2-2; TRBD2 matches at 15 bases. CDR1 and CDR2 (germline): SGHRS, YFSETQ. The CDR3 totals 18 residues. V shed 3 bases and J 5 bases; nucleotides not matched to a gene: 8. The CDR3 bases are TGCGCCAGCAGCTCCGGACTAGCGGGAGGGCCCGGGACCGGGGAGCTGTTTTTT. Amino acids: CASSSGLAGGPGTGELFF.

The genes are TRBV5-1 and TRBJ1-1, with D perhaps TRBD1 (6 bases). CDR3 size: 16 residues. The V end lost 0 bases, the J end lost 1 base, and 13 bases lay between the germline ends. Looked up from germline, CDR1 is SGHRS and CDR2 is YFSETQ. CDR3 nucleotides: TGCGCCAGCAGCTTGGTGGGGACATCGACGAACACTGAAGCTTTCTTT. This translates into CASSLVGTSTNTEAFF.

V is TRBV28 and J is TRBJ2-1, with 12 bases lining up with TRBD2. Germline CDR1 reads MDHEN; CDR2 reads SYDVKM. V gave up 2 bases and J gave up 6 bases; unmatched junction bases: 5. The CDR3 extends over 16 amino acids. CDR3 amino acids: CASSLGGLAGFNEQFF. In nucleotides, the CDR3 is TGTGCCAGCAGTTTAGGAGGACTAGCGGGGTTCAATGAGCAGTTCTTC.

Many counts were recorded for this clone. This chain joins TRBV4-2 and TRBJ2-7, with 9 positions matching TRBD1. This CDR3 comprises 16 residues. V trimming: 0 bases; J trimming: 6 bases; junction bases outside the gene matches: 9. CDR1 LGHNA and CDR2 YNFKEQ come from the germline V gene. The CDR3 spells CASSQDGDRAGSEQYF. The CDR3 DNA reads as TGTGCCAGCAGCCAAGATGGGGACAGGGCTGGGTCCGAGCAGTACTTC.

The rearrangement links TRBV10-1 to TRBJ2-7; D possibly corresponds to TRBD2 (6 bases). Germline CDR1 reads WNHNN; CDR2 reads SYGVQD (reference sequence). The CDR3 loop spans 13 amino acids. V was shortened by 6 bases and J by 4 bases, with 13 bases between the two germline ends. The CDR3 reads CASRPGLTYEQYF. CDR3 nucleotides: TGCGCCAGCAGACCGGGACTCACATACGAGCAGTACTTC.

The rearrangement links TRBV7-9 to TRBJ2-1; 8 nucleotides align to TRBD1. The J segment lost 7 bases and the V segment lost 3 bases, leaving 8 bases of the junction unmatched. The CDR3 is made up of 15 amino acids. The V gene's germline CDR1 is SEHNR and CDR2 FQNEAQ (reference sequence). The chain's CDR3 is CASSLGQAEGNEQFF. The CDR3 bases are TGTGCCAGCAGCTTGGGACAGGCTGAGGGGAATGAGCAGTTCTTC.

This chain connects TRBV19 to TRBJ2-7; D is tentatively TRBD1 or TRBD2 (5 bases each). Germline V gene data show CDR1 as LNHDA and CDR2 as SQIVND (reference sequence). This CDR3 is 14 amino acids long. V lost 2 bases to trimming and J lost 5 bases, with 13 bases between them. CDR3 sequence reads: CASSIWGRGDEQYF. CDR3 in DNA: TGTGCCAGTAGTATATGGGGGAGAGGGGACGAGCAGTACTTC.

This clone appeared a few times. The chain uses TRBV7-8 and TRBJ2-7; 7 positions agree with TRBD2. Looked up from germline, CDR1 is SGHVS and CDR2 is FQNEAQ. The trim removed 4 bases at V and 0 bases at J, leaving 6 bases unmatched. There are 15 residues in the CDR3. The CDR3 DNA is TGTGCCAGCAGCTCCCGAGCGGGGACCTCCTACGAGCAGTACTTC. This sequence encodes CASSSRAGTSYEQYF.

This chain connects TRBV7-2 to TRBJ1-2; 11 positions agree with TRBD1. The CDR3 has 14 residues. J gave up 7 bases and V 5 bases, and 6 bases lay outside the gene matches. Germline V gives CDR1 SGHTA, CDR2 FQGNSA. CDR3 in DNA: TGTGCCAGCAGCCCAGGACAGGGGGCCGGTGGCTACACCTTC. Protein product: CASSPGQGAGGYTF.

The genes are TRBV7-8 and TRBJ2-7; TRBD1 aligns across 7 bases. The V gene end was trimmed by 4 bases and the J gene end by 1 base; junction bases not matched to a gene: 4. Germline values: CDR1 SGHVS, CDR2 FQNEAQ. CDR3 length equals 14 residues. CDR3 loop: CASSSGQLSYEQYF. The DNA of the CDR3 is TGTGCCAGCAGCTCGGGACAGCTTTCCTACGAGCAGTACTTC.

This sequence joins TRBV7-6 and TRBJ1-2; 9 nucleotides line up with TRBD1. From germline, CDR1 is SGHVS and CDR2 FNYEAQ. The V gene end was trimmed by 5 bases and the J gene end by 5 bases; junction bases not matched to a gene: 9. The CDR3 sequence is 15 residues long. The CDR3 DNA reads TGTGCCAGCAGCCCGAGACAGGGGGTTGTTTATGGCTACACCTTC. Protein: CASSPRQGVVYGYTF.